This T cell receptor (beta chain) emerged from a study of OX40 agonist ivuxolimab in advanced cancers. Background on the whole study: The costimulatory receptor OX40 (CD134) was targeted by ivuxolimab, a fully human IgG2 agonistic monoclonal antibody. The paper covers the monotherapy dose-escalation part of the phase I ivuxolimab trial, which included N ≈ 52 patients. Partial responses occurred in three dose-escalation patients: two with cutaneous melanoma and one with hepatocellular carcinoma. Prior anti-PD-1, anti-PD-L1 or anti-CTLA-4 therapy was permitted, and checkpoint inhibitors had been received by approximately 39% of dose-escalation patients. Intravenous ivuxolimab was administered to patients every 2 weeks at six dose levels: 0.01, 0.1, 0.3, 1.5, 3 and 10 mg/kg. The point of sequencing TCRbeta in the periphery was to test whether ivuxolimab changed TCR sequence diversity and drove clonal T-cell expansion. Among the roughly 54 dose-escalation patients, around 20 had hepatocellular carcinoma, approximately 15 melanoma, 9 renal cell carcinoma and 9 head and neck cancer. The dose-escalation cohort was roughly 80% male with a mean age of around 62 years, ranging from roughly 23 to 90. Study-level results and caveats: The antigen specificity of the peripheral T cells that underwent clonal expansion was not determined. Low levels of normalized T-cell clonal expansion were also seen in some nonresponding patients. In the 0.1-3.0 mg/kg groups, partial responders had among the lowest normalized peripheral clonal expansion, particularly in CD8+ T cells. After ivuxolimab, more expanded clones were found on average in CD8+ T cells than in CD4+ T cells. Clonal expansion of both CD4+ and CD8+ blood T cells was observed from baseline to week 6 at doses 0.1 to 3.0 mg/kg.

To sequence the TCRbeta CDR3 region, genomic DNA was isolated from the sorted cells. The immunoSEQ Assay was used to sequence the TCRbeta CDR3 regions. This immuneACCESS table, as held by TCRdb, lists in-frame sequences with V and J called but not all clones. Of the missing ones, under half trace to an unresolved V gene in checked studies; the others have no known cause. In all, the sample holds 37,000 or so clones, and approximately 86% of those were seen once. Roughly 2.3% of the sample belongs to the ten largest clones. The trial excluded patients who had a history of autoimmune disease or were on systemic immunosuppression. In every dose cohort, peripheral blood was drawn for TCR sequencing at baseline, cycle 4 day 1, and cycle 7 day 1. Samples came from an open-label, multicenter, first-in-human phase I dose-escalation trial of ivuxolimab. Adults with locally advanced or metastatic melanoma, renal cell carcinoma, hepatocellular carcinoma or head and neck squamous cell carcinoma were enrolled in the trial. Before TCR sequencing, CD4+ T cells and CD8+ T cells from peripheral blood were sorted into separate populations.

Turning to this clone: What this receptor recognizes is not known. Base qualities are not recorded, but no much larger clone differs from it by a single base.

This sequence was found in an adult with an advanced solid tumor such as melanoma, head and neck, liver or kidney cancer. The sample consisted of CD4+ or CD8+ T cells sorted from blood, taken in a trial of the OX40 agonist ivuxolimab.

The CDR3 has the sequence CASSLAAGGSDTQYF. The nucleotide sequence reads TGTGCCAGCAGCTTAGCAGCGGGGGGTTCAGATACGCAGTATTTT. The chain is assembled from TRBV7-2 and TRBJ2-3; 9 middle bases align to TRBD2. Its CDR3 holds 15 amino acids, cysteine through phenylalanine. Only CDR3 DNA is held: 45 bases, read in frame from base 1. For this chain, trimming is 0 bases at the V end and 4 bases at the J end, and the number of junction bases without a gene match is 2. CDR1 and CDR2, per the germline V gene, are SGHTA and FQGNSA.